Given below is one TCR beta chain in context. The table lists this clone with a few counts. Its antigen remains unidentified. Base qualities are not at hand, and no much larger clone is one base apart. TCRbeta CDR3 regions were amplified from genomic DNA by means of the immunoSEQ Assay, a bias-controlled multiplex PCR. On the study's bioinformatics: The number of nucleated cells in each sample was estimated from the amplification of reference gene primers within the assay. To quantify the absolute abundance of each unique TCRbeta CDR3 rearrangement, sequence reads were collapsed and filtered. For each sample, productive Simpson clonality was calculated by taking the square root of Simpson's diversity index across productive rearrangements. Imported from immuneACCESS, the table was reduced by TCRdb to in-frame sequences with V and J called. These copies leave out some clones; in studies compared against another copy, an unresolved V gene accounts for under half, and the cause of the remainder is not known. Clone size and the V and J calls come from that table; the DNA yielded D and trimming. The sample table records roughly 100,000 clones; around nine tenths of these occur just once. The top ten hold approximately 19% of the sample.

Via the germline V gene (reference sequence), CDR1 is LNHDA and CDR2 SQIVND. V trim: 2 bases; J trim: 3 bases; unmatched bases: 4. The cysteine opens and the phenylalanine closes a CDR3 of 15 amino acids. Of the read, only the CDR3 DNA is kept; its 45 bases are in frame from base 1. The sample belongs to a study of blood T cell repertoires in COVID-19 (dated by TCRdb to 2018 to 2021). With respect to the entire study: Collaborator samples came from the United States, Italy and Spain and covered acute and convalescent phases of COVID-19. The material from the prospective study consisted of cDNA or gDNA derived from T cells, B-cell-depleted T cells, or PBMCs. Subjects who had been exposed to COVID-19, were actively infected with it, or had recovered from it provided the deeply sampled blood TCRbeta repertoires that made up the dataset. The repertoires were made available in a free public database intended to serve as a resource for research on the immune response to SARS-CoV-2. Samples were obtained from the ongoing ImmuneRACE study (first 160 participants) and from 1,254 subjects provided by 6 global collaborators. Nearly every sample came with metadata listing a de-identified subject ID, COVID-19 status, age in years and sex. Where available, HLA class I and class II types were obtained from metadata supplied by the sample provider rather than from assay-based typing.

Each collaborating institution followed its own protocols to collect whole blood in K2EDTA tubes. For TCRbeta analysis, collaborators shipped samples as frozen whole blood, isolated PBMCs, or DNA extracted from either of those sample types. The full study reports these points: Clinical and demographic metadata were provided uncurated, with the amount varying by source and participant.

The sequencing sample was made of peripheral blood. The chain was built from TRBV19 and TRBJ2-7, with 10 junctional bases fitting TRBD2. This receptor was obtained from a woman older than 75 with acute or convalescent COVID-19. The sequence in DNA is TGTGCCAGTAGTATAAGCGGGGGGGGCGTCTACGAGCAGTACTTC. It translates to CASSISGGGVYEQYF.